These T cell receptor beta chains were read from a single sample in a study of cytomegalovirus exposure and HLA in healthy donors. Sequencing was performed with immunoSEQ multiplex PCR; in TCRdb, only in-frame clones are kept and a portion is missing. Of about 120,000 clones listed, about 59% are singletons. Sequences were obtained from PBMCs. Receptor source: a middle-aged woman in good health and CMV-seropositive. The CDR3 runs from the conserved cysteine through the conserved F or W. D genes are given only for firm matches. Clone size is shown for a subset of rows, as once, few, many or a class of expanded clone.

j_gene | v_gene | abundance | d_gene | CDR3aa | CDR3nt
TRBJ2-7 | TRBV5-4 | NA | TRBD2 | CASSRGGSYEQYF | TGTGCCAGCAGCCGGGGGGGCAGTTACGAGCAGTACTTC
TRBJ2-1 | TRBV30 | NA | TRBD2 | CAWSLGLAGAQDEQFF | TGTGCCTGGAGTCTCGGACTAGCGGGGGCACAAGATGAGCAGTTCTTC
TRBJ2-1 | TRBV4-3 | once | NA | CASSQGQGSYNEQFF | TGCGCCAGCAGCCAAGGGCAGGGTAGCTACAATGAGCAGTTCTTC
TRBJ2-7 | TRBV27 | NA | TRBD2 | CASSTASGYEQYF | TGTGCCAGCAGTACGGCTAGCGGCTACGAGCAGTACTTC
TRBJ2-7 | TRBV7-3 | NA | NA | CASSPYYEQYF | TGTGCCAGCAGTCCCTACTACGAGCAGTACTTC
TRBJ2-7 | TRBV19 | NA | TRBD2 | CASSPGLAGGLYEQYF | TGTGCCAGTAGTCCGGGACTAGCGGGAGGGCTCTACGAGCAGTACTTC
TRBJ2-7 | TRBV5-1 | NA | TRBD2 | CASGPLAEMERSYEQYF | TGCGCCAGCGGCCCCCTAGCGGAGATGGAGCGCTCCTACGAGCAGTACTTC
TRBJ2-5 | TRBV14 | NA | TRBD1 | CASSLPGQGGRETQYF | TGTGCCAGCAGCCTTCCCGGACAGGGGGGAAGGGAGACCCAGTACTTC
TRBJ1-1 | TRBV29-1 | NA | NA | CSAQGLYTEAFF | TGCAGCGCCCAGGGCCTTTACACTGAAGCTTTCTTT
TRBJ1-2 | TRBV5-1 | NA | TRBD1 | CASSWTGANYGYTF | TGCGCCAGCAGCTGGACAGGAGCTAACTATGGCTACACCTTC
TRBJ1-5 | TRBV27 | NA | NA | CASSLSGDNQPQHF | TGTGCCAGCAGTTTATCCGGGGACAATCAGCCCCAGCATTTT
TRBJ2-7 | TRBV19 | few | NA | CASSIGPDSSYEQYF | TGTGCCAGTAGTATAGGTCCGGACAGCTCCTACGAGCAGTACTTC
TRBJ2-7 | TRBV4-1 | NA | TRBD2 | CASSLGSSGFYEQYF | TGCGCCAGCAGCCTGGGGTCTAGCGGATTCTACGAGCAGTACTTC